The 9 T cell receptor beta chains in this list originate from one sample, sequenced in a study of T cell responses to AZD1222 COVID-19 vaccine. TCRdb's table, derived via immunoSEQ multiplex PCR, lists solely in-frame clones and lacks some. The table includes under 150,000 clones, about nine tenths detected once. The starting material was peripheral blood, obtained 28 days after the second AZD1222 dose. These receptors came from an adult who received the AZD1222 COVID-19 vaccine.

The rearrangement joins TRBV5-1 to TRBJ1-1; D is uncertain. The CDR3 loop spans 13 amino acids. The germline V gene has CDR1 SGHRS and CDR2 YFSETQ. V lost 6 bases and J 5 bases, leaving 14 bases between the germline ends. The CDR3, as DNA: TGCGCCAGCACCCGTGAGGGTGGGACTGAAGCTTTCTTT. Translated, it gives CASTREGGTEAFF. The variable domain in full, with the rest retrieved from reference TRBV5-1 and TRBJ1-1, is KAGVTQTPRYLIKTRGQQVTLSCSPISGHRSVSWYQQTPGQGLQFLFEYFSETQRNKGNFPGRFSGRQFSNSRSEMNVSTLELGDSALYLCASTREGGTEAFFGQGTRLTVV.

The rearrangement links TRBV18 to TRBJ2-2; TRBD1 is a possible D gene (7 bases). This CDR3 contains 15 residues. V dropped 3 bases and J dropped 1 base, with 9 bases sitting between them. Germline V gene sequence: CDR1 KGHSH, CDR2 LQKENI. CDR3 sequence: CASSPQGGNTGELFF. The CDR3 DNA sequence: TGTGCCAGCTCACCCCAGGGGGGGAACACCGGGGAGCTGTTTTTT.

The chain uses TRBV28 and TRBJ1-4, with a weak D call TRBD1 (5 bases). Trimming shortened V by 3 bases and J by 6 bases, and 20 bases separated the two germline ends. Per germline, CDR1 MDHEN and CDR2 SYDVKM. The CDR3 is 17 residues long. The CDR3, as DNA: TGTGCCAGCAGTTTTCAGCTTACAGGACCCCTGGATGAAAAACTGTTTTTT. This codes for CASSFQLTGPLDEKLFF.

This rearrangement joins TRBV5-4 to TRBJ2-5; a possible D gene is TRBD1 (5 bases). V shed 1 base and J shed 2 bases, with 6 bases lying between them. The CDR3 spans 13 residues. Germline V lookup: CDR1 SGHNT, CDR2 YYREEE (reference sequence). The CDR3 nucleotides are TGTGCCAGCAGCTTGAAGGGGCAAGAGACCCAGTACTTC. Residues: CASSLKGQETQYF. The full variable domain, with the rest looked up from reference TRBV5-4 and TRBJ2-5, is ETGVTQSPTHLIKTRGQQVTLRCSSQSGHNTVSWYQQALGQGPQFIFQYYREEENGRGNFPPRFSGLQFPNYSSELNVNALELDDSALYLCASSLKGQETQYFGPGTRLLVL.

A single count supports this clone. The chain recombines TRBV2 with TRBJ2-1; 7 positions match TRBD1. CDR3 length equals 14 residues. V shed 3 bases, J shed 8 bases, and the junction held 7 bases outside the gene matches. Germline loops: CDR1 SNHLY, CDR2 FYNNEI. The CDR3 nucleotides read TGTGCCAGCAGTGACAGGGGGTCGGTCGATGAGCAGTTCTTC. Its protein product is CASSDRGSVDEQFF.

The CDR3 is CASSLVTGVNYGYTF. DNA of the CDR3: TGTGCCAGCAGCTTAGTAACAGGGGTGAACTATGGCTACACCTTC. J is TRBJ1-2 and V is TRBV7-2; 7 nucleotides agree with TRBD1. The CDR3 spans 15 residues. The J segment lost 2 bases and the V segment lost 1 base, leaving 4 bases of the junction unmatched. Germline-derived CDR1 and CDR2 are SGHTA and FQGNSA.

This chain connects TRBV2 to TRBJ1-5; a weak D match, TRBD1 (5 bases). The V gene's germline CDR1 is SNHLY and CDR2 FYNNEI. V was cut by 6 bases and J by 9 bases, with 9 bases left in between. The length of the CDR3 is 11 residues. The CDR3 DNA follows: TGTGCCAGCAGGGATAGGGGGCCCCAGCATTTT. Protein: CASRDRGPQHF.

The V and J genes are TRBV7-8 and TRBJ1-5; D might be TRBD1 (5 bases). Germline V gene lookup returns CDR1 SGHVS and CDR2 FQNEAQ. The CDR3 extends over 16 amino acids. The V end was cut by 1 base, the J end by 1 base, with 11 bases between. The chain's CDR3 is CASSLGLGVSNQPQHF. The CDR3 DNA sequence: TGTGCCAGCAGCTTAGGTCTGGGGGTGAGCAATCAGCCCCAGCATTTT. The complete variable domain, with remaining parts taken from reference TRBV7-8 and TRBJ1-5, reads GAGVSQSPRYKVAKRGQDVALRCDPISGHVSLFWYQQALGQGPEFLTYFQNEAQLDKSGLPSDRFFAERPEGSVSTLKIQRTQQEDSAVYLCASSLGLGVSNQPQHFGDGTRLSIL.

CDR3 sequence reads: CAWSPRWGGPRVDEQFF. DNA for the CDR3: TGTGCCTGGAGCCCGCGGTGGGGGGGCCCCAGGGTCGATGAGCAGTTCTTC. The chain uses TRBV30 and TRBJ2-1; TRBD2 is a possible D gene (7 bases). V lost 3 bases and J 8 bases, leaving 26 bases between the germline ends. CDR1 and CDR2 from the germline V gene are GTSNPN and SVGIG (reference sequence). The CDR3 loop spans 17 amino acids.